This passage covers 21 T cell receptor beta chains from one sample sequenced in a study of human T cells and chemical hapten exposure. A single record per CDR3 protein comes from TCRdb applying MiXCR to the RACE reads. This table has 75,000 to 90,000 distinct CDR3 sequences, 9.5% to 14% appearing once. Time point meaning: patch test 3, about 24 weeks after DPC sensitization. Described treatment: therapeutic diphenylcyclopropenone sensitization with weekly scalp DPC. The sequences come from whole blood, collected in connection with sensitization to the hapten diphenylcyclopropenone (DPC). These receptors were obtained from a woman aged 45-60 years with alopecia areata. Some clones in this sample may be carry-over from other donors' samples.

This clonotype was detected a few times. This chain links TRBV7-8 with TRBJ2-5; TRBD1 agrees at 7 bases. CDR1 is SGHVS and CDR2 is FQNEAQ in the germline V gene. V lost 5 bases, J lost 2 bases, and 5 bases stayed unmatched. The CDR3 runs 14 residues. The CDR3 spells CASSMTGRQETQYF. The CDR3 nucleotides read TGTGCCAGCAGCATGACAGGGAGACAAGAGACCCAGTACTTC.

In this sample, this clonotype turned up many times. This sequence joins TRBV7-9 and TRBJ2-3, with a weak D call TRBD2 (5 bases). From germline, CDR1 is SEHNR and CDR2 FQNEAQ (reference sequence). This CDR3 region has 14 residues. The ends were cut back, 5 bases at V and 5 bases at J, with 14 bases in the middle. In nucleotides, the CDR3 is TGTGCCAGCAGCCCCTTGGGGAGCGGAGATACGCAGTATTTT. As protein: CASSPLGSGDTQYF. Looking up the rest from reference TRBV7-9 and TRBJ2-3 gives the full variable domain: DTGVSQNPRHKITKRGQNVTFRCDPISEHNRLYWYRQTLGQGPEFLTYFQNEAQLEKSRLLSDRFSAERPKGSFSTLEIQRTEQGDSAMYLCASSPLGSGDTQYFGPGTRLTVL.

The chain couples TRBV20-1 to TRBJ2-1; TRBD1 aligns across 8 bases. Germline V gene sequence: CDR1 DFQATT, CDR2 SNEGSKA (reference sequence). The CDR3 loop spans 10 amino acids. Unmatched junction bases numbered 6, after V lost 5 bases and J lost 15 bases. The CDR3 DNA reads TGCAGTGCTCGACAGGGGACGGGGTTCTTC. This codes for CSARQGTGFF.

The chain employs TRBV6-5 and TRBJ2-7; D uncertain. Trimming removed 0 bases from V and 5 bases from J, with 5 bases in between. This CDR3 contains 12 residues. From germline, CDR1 is MNHEY and CDR2 SVGAGI. The CDR3 protein is CASSYSTHEQYF. DNA for the CDR3: TGTGCCAGCAGTTACTCTACTCACGAGCAGTACTTC.

A few counts support this clonotype. This chain connects TRBV7-9 to TRBJ2-6, with 7 bases lining up with TRBD2. V lost 2 bases, J lost 2 bases, and 3 bases stayed unmatched. CDR3 length equals 16 residues. Germline loops: CDR1 SEHNR, CDR2 FQNEAQ (reference sequence). The CDR3 reads CASSLIAGAGANVLTF. The CDR3 DNA follows: TGTGCCAGCAGCTTAATTGCGGGGGCTGGGGCCAACGTCCTGACTTTC.

The rearrangement joins TRBV29-1 to TRBJ2-2, with no clear D. CDR1 is SQVTM, CDR2 ANQGSEA, per germline. Trimming shortened V by 1 base and J by 3 bases, and 6 bases separated the two germline ends. The CDR3 consists of 13 residues. As DNA, the CDR3 is TGCAGCGTTGAAGGACCTCACACCGGGGAGCTGTTTTTT. Encoded protein: CSVEGPHTGELFF.

This chain links TRBV2 with TRBJ2-3; unclear D gene. Germline V gene lookup returns CDR1 SNHLY and CDR2 FYNNEI. The CDR3 sequence is 15 residues long. V dropped 6 bases and J dropped 0 bases, with 13 bases sitting between them. The DNA for the CDR3 is TGTGCCAGCAGCTACACTGAACCTAGCACAGATACGCAGTATTTT. Translated, it gives CASSYTEPSTDTQYF.

This clonotype was seen only once. The V and J genes are TRBV3-1 and TRBJ2-2; D not resolved. This CDR3 spans 15 amino acids. Germline V gene lookup returns CDR1 LGHDT and CDR2 YNNKEL (reference sequence). V lost 1 base, J lost 5 bases, and 11 bases lay in between. The DNA of the CDR3 is TGTGCCAGCAGCCAAGCACCACTCGGGACCGGGGAGCTGTTTTTT. It yields the protein CASSQAPLGTGELFF.

Ten or more counts support this clonotype. This chain uses TRBV6-6 with TRBJ2-7, with D perhaps matching TRBD2 (5 bases). Trimming cost V 6 bases and J 4 bases, with 22 bases left between them. The CDR3 loop spans 16 amino acids. Germline V gene data show CDR1 as MNHNY and CDR2 as SVGAGI (reference sequence). The CDR3 is CASRRETGLRLYEQYF. The CDR3 DNA follows: TGTGCCAGCAGGAGAGAGACCGGGCTTAGACTATACGAGCAGTACTTC.

This clonotype occurred a few times. The rearrangement links TRBV27 to TRBJ2-1, with 7 nucleotides matching TRBD1. This CDR3 comprises 13 residues. J was trimmed by 1 base and V by 9 bases; bases with no gene match: 3. CDR1 and CDR2 from the germline V gene are MNHEY and SMNVEV (reference sequence). In nucleotides, the CDR3 is TGTGCCAGTGGCAGGGGGTCCTACAATGAGCAGTTCTTC. Protein sequence: CASGRGSYNEQFF.

This rearrangement joins TRBV11-2 to TRBJ2-7, with D tentatively TRBD1 or TRBD2 (5 bases each). CDR3 length: 15 amino acids. Germline V lookup: CDR1 SGHAT, CDR2 FQNNGV. V was pared by 0 bases and J by 5 bases, with 14 bases between. CDR3 protein: CASSLDRGKGHEQYF. The CDR3 coding sequence is TGTGCCAGCAGCTTAGACCGGGGTAAGGGACACGAGCAGTACTTC.

The chain is built from TRBV28 and TRBJ2-1, with 8 bases lining up with TRBD2. Losses at the gene ends were 7 bases for V and 5 bases for J; bases not matched to a gene: 16. Germline values: CDR1 MDHEN, CDR2 SYDVKM. This CDR3 comprises 17 residues. The CDR3, as DNA: TGTGCCAGCACAAACCCCTTGGGGACTAGTGTCGACAATGAGCAGTTCTTC. The encoded protein is CASTNPLGTSVDNEQFF.

The chain has TRBV6-5 and TRBJ1-2; TRBD1 is a possible D gene (5 bases). Trimming shortened V by 4 bases and J by 3 bases, and 18 bases separated the two germline ends. Germline V gene data show CDR1 as MNHEY and CDR2 as SVGAGI. The CDR3 runs 16 residues. CDR3 DNA sequence: TGTGCCAGCAGTTCTGGGATAGGGGTGTTGGACTATGGCTACACCTTC. It yields the protein CASSSGIGVLDYGYTF.

In its sample, this clonotype was seen many times. The rearrangement uses TRBV12-3 or TRBV12-4 and TRBJ1-2; D is unresolved. The CDR3 runs 12 residues. Trimming took off 6 bases at V and 7 bases at J, with 12 bases between the two ends. CDR3 coding DNA: TGTGCCAGCAGCTCTACTGTTGGTGGCTACACCTTC. It translates to CASSSTVGGYTF.

This clonotype was seen many times. The J gene is TRBJ1-1, the V gene TRBV27, with 7 bases aligning to TRBD1. The length of the CDR3 is 15 residues. The junction had 6 bases not matched to a gene; V was cut back by 0 bases and J by 5 bases. Germline V gene data show CDR1 as MNHEY and CDR2 as SMNVEV (reference sequence). DNA for the CDR3: TGTGCCAGCAGTTTATCCCCAGGGGGGGGAACTGAAGCTTTCTTT. Translated, it gives CASSLSPGGGTEAFF.

This clonotype was observed at least ten times. The rearrangement links TRBV7-9 to TRBJ1-2; 7 bases map to TRBD1. Germline V CDR1 and CDR2: SEHNR, FQNEAQ (reference sequence). There are 16 residues in the CDR3. J gave up 2 bases and V 4 bases, and 10 bases lay outside the gene matches. The CDR3 region has the DNA TGTGCCAGCAGCTCCCCCCGTGGAGGGGGCAACTATGGCTACACCTTC. Encoded protein: CASSSPRGGGNYGYTF.

This clonotype came up a few times. The rearrangement links TRBV7-2 to TRBJ2-2; 8 nucleotides line up with TRBD1. The V and J ends lost 0 bases and 5 bases, in that order; junction bases with no gene match: 5. The CDR3 contains 16 residues. Germline lookup yields CDR1 SGHTA and CDR2 FQGNSA. The CDR3 sequence is CASSLAGRGRTGELFF. The CDR3 DNA reads TGTGCCAGCAGCTTAGCGGGCAGGGGGCGTACCGGGGAGCTGTTTTTT.

Written as DNA, the CDR3 is TGTGCCAGCACGTCTCAGATCGACTTCTATGGCTACACCTTC. Amino acids: CASTSQIDFYGYTF. The chain links TRBV12-3 or TRBV12-4 to TRBJ1-2; D ambiguous. The CDR3 has 14 amino acids. V gave up 7 bases and J gave up 4 bases, with 16 bases separating them.

The sample holds a few counts of this clonotype. The rearrangement uses TRBV10-3 and TRBJ2-1, with 7 bases lining up with TRBD1. The germline V gene has CDR1 ENHRY and CDR2 SYGVKD. The CDR3 loop spans 15 amino acids. With 4 bases clipped from V and 2 bases from J, the junction kept 5 bases outside the gene matches. This CDR3 is CAISGEGAAYNEQFF. The DNA of the CDR3 is TGTGCCATCAGTGGTGAGGGGGCGGCCTACAATGAGCAGTTCTTC.

This clonotype turned up a few times. The gene calls are TRBV29-1 and TRBJ2-5; possibly TRBD1 or TRBD2 for D (5 bases each). Germline V CDR1 and CDR2: SQVTM, ANQGSEA. The CDR3 has 11 amino acids. As DNA, the CDR3 is TGCACCGCTCGAGGGGTTGAGACCCAGTACTTC. Translation gives CTARGVETQYF. Drawing the rest from reference TRBV29-1 and TRBJ2-5, the complete variable domain is SAVISQKPSRDICQRGTSLTIQCQVDSQVTMMFWYRQQPGQSLTLIATANQGSEATYESGFVIDKFPISRPNLTFSTLTVSNMSPEDSSIYLCTARGVETQYFGPGTRLLVL.

Comment on this clonotype: This may stem from a read error, because a much larger clone lies one nucleotide away. The rearrangement links TRBV5-1 to TRBJ2-7; D is undetermined. The CDR3 contains 14 residues. Germline-derived CDR1 and CDR2 are SGHRS and YFSETQ. V lost 0 bases and J lost 5, with 12 bases in between. The DNA for the CDR3 is TGCGCCAGCAGCTTGGGGGAACGCCGCAACGAGCAGTACTTC. Protein product: CASSLGERRNEQYF.